This T cell receptor (beta chain) was obtained from a study of early T cells in non-severe SARS-CoV-2 infection. Study information: Investigators sequenced bulk RNA drawn from unsorted whole blood, and chains remained unpaired.

As part of library construction, unique molecular identifiers were attached to individual cDNA molecules. MiXCR, applied by TCRdb to the 5' RACE reads, yields one record per CDR3 protein. This table has 70,000 to 85,000 distinct CDR3 sequences, roughly an eighth appearing once. Trimming took 2 bases from V and 4 from J; bases not matched to a gene: 3. CDR3 length equals 16 residues. The germline CDR1 and CDR2 sequences are MDHEN and SYDVKM. Findings and limits, study-wide: Database matching using VDJdb favored anti-spike CD8 responses, with private and CD4 specificities left missing.

Comments on this clonotype: Its antigen remains unknown.

The TCR sequence derives from an adult who was a healthcare worker with PCR-confirmed SARS-CoV-2 infection or an uninfected control (not recorded which). The chain uses TRBV28 and TRBJ2-1; 12 bases match TRBD2. The specimen sequenced was whole blood. The chain's CDR3 is CASSLHTSGRYNEQFF. The DNA for the CDR3 is TGTGCCAGCAGTTTACACACTAGCGGGAGGTACAATGAGCAGTTCTTC.